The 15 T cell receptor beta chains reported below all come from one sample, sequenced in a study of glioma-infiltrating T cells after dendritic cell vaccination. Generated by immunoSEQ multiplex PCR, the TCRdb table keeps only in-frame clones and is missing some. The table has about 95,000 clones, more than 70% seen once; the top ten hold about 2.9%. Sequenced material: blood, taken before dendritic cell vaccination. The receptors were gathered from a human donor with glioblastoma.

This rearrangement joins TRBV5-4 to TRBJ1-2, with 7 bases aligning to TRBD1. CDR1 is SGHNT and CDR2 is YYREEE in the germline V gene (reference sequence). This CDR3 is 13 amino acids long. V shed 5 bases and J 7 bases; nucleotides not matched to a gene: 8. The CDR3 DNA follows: TGTGCCAGCAGGTCGACAGGGATAAGTGGCTACACCTTC. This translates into CASRSTGISGYTF.

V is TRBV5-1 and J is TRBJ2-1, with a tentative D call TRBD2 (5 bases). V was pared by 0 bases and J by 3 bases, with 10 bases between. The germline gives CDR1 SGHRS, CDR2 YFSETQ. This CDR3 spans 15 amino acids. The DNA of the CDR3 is TGCGCCAGCAGCTTGGAGTTCGGGAACTACAATGAGCAGTTCTTC. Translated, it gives CASSLEFGNYNEQFF. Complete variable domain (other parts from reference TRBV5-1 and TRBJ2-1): KAGVTQTPRYLIKTRGQQVTLSCSPISGHRSVSWYQQTPGQGLQFLFEYFSETQRNKGNFPGRFSGRQFSNSRSEMNVSTLELGDSALYLCASSLEFGNYNEQFFGPGTRLTVL.

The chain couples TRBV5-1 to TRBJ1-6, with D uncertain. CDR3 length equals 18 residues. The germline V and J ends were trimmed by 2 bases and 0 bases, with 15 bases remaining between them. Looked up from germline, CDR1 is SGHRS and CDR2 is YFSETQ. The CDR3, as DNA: TGCGCCAGCAGCTTAGCCCCTGGGTCGGGCTCCTATAATTCACCCCTCCACTTT. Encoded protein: CASSLAPGSGSYNSPLHF.

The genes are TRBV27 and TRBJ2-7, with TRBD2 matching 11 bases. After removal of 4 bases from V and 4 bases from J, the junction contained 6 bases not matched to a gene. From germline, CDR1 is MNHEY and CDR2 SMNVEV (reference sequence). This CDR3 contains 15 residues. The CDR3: CASSSLAGGPYEQYF. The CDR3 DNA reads TGTGCCAGCAGTTCCTTAGCGGGGGGGCCATACGAGCAGTACTTC.

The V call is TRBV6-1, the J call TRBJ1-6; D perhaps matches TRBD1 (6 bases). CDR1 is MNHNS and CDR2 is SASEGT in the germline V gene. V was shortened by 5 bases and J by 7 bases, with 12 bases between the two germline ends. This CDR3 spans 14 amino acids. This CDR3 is CASSYGQKNSPLHF. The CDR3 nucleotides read TGTGCCAGCAGTTATGGACAGAAGAATTCACCCCTCCACTTT.

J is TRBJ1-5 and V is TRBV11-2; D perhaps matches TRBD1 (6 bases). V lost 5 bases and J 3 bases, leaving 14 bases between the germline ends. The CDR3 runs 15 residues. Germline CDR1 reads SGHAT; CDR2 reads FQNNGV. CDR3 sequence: CASSVQGRANQPQHF. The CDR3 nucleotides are TGTGCCAGCAGCGTACAGGGAAGGGCCAATCAGCCCCAGCATTTT.

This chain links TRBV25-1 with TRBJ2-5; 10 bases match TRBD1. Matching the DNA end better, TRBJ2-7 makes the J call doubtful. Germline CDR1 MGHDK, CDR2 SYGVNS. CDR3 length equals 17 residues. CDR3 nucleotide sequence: TGTGCCAGCAGTGAACCGGCGGGACAGGGGAACCCCTACGAGCAGTACTTC. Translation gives CASSEPAGQGNPYEQYF.

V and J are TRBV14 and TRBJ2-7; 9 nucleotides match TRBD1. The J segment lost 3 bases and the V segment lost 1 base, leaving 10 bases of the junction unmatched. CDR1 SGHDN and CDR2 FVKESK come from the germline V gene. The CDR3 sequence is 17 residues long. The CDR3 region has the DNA TGTGCCAGCAGCCAAGCTCCGGGACAGGGCAGAGGCTACGAGCAGTACTTC. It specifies CASSQAPGQGRGYEQYF.

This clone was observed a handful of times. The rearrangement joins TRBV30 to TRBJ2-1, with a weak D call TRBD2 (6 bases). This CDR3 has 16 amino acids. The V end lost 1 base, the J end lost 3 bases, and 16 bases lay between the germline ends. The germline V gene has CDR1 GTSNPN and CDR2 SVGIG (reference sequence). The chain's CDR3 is CAWSGMGGKNYNEQFF. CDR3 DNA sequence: TGTGCCTGGAGTGGAATGGGCGGGAAGAACTACAATGAGCAGTTCTTC.

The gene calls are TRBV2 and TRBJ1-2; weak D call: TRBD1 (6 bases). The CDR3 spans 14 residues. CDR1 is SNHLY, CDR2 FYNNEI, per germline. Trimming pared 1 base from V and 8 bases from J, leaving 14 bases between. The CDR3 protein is CASSEGRQGYGYTF. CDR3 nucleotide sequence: TGTGCCAGCAGTGAAGGGCGTCAGGGGTACGGCTACACCTTC.

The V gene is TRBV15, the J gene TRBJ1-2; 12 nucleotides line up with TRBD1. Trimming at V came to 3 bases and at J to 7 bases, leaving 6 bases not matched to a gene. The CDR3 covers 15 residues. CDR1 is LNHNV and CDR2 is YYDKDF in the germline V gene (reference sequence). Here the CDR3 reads CATSSRDRGRLGYTF. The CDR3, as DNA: TGTGCCACCAGCAGCCGGGACAGGGGGCGACTTGGCTACACCTTC.

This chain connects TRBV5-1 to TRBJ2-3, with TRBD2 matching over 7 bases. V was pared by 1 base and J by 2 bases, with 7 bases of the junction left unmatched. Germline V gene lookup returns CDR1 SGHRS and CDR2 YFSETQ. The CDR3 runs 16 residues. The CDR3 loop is CASSLSWRGITDTQYF. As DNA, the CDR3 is TGCGCCAGCAGCTTGTCGTGGCGGGGGATCACAGATACGCAGTATTTT.

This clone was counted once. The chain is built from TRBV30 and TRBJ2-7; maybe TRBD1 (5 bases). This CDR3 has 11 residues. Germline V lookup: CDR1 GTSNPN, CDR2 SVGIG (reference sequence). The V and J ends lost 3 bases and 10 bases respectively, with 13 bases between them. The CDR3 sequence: CAWSSPTEQYF. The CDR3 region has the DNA TGTGCCTGGAGCTCGCCGACAGAACAGTACTTC.

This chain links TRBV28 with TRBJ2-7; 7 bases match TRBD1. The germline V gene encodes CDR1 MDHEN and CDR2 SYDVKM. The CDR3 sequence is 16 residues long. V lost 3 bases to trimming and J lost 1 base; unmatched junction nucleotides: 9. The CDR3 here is CASSLGPGTASYEQYF. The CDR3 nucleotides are TGTGCCAGCAGTTTGGGGCCCGGGACAGCTTCCTACGAGCAGTACTTC. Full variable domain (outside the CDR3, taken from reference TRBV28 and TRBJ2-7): DVKVTQSSRYLVKRTGEKVFLECVQDMDHENMFWYRQDPGLGLRLIYFSYDVKMKEKGDIPEGYSVSREKKERFSLILESASTNQTSMYLCASSLGPGTASYEQYFGPGTRLTVT.

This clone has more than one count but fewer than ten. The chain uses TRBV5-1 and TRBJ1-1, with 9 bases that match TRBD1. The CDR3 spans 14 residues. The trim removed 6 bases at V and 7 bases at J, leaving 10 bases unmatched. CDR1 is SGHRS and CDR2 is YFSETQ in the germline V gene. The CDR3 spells CASTSGTGLHEAFF. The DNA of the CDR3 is TGCGCCAGCACTTCCGGGACAGGGTTACATGAAGCTTTCTTT.